This TCR beta chain originates from a study of blood T cell repertoires in COVID-19. Background on the study: Researchers got acute and convalescent COVID-19 samples from the United States, Italy and Spain. In each case, the material was cDNA or gDNA derived from T cells, B-cell-depleted T cells, or PBMCs.

Trimming removed 4 bases at V and 10 bases at J, with 20 bases between. The CDR3 contains 16 residues. CDR1 is SGHTA, CDR2 FQGNSA, per germline. Only a few counts were recorded for this clone. TCRdb's table, derived via immunoSEQ multiplex PCR, lists solely in-frame clones and lacks some. The data hold 95,000 to 150,000 clones, with approximately 83% observed a single time. Sequencing was carried out using peripheral blood. The V call is TRBV7-2, the J call TRBJ1-6; D perhaps matches TRBD1 (5 bases). This receptor was identified in a woman in her 70s with acute or convalescent COVID-19. In DNA, the CDR3 is TGTGCCAGCAGCTCTGGGCGACAGTCGGCTGGCTCACCCCTCCACTTT. It encodes CASSSGRQSAGSPLHF. The full variable domain, rest sourced from reference TRBV7-2 and TRBJ1-6, is GAGVSQSPSNKVTEKGKDVELRCDPISGHTALYWYRQSLGQGLEFLIYFQGNSAPDKSGLPSDRFSAERTGGSVSTLTIQRTQQEDSAVYLCASSSGRQSAGSPLHFGNGTRLTVT.